The 24 T cell receptor beta chains below come from one sample, sequenced in a study of blood T cell repertoires in COVID-19. Libraries were prepared by immunoSEQ multiplex PCR; TCRdb keeps only in-frame clonotypes and omits some of them. The sample comprises roughly 230,000 clones, nearly 90% of which are singletons, and 2.1% rests with the top ten. Sequenced: peripheral blood. The receptors were sampled from a woman in her sixties with COVID-19, enrolled during active disease.

The J gene is TRBJ2-1, the V gene TRBV4-1, with a possible D match to TRBD1 (5 bases). Deletions cut 1 base from V and 1 base from J, with 11 bases between. Germline CDR1 MGHRA, CDR2 YSYEKL. The CDR3 has 16 amino acids. CDR3 sequence (DNA): TGCGCCAGCAGCCAAGGGACACAAGCATCCTACAATGAGCAGTTCTTC. Amino acid sequence: CASSQGTQASYNEQFF.

The V gene is TRBV13, the J gene TRBJ1-2; 8 nucleotides match TRBD1. This CDR3 contains 13 residues. V lost 5 bases to trimming and J lost 8 bases; unmatched junction nucleotides: 7. The germline V gene has CDR1 PRHDT and CDR2 FYEKMQ (reference sequence). The CDR3 is CASSPTGDLGYTF. DNA of the CDR3: TGTGCCAGCAGCCCGACAGGGGACTTGGGCTACACCTTC.

This clone was recorded once. The CDR3 bases are TGTGCCAGCAGCATGGGTGAGAGCGGGGGGCGGAAAGAGACCCAGTACTTC. It codes for CASSMGESGGRKETQYF. The chain couples TRBV9 to TRBJ2-5; 9 bases are a match to TRBD2. The CDR3 consists of 17 residues. The V gene's germline CDR1 is SGDLS and CDR2 YYNGEE. J lost 3 bases, V lost 4 bases, and 13 bases had no gene match. The full variable domain, completed using reference TRBV9 and TRBJ2-5, is DSGVTQTPKHLITATGQRVTLRCSPRSGDLSVYWYQQSLDQGLQFLIQYYNGEERAKGNILERFSAQQFPDLHSELNLSSLELGDSALYFCASSMGESGGRKETQYFGPGTRLLVL.

V usage is TRBV4-1 and J usage is TRBJ2-3; TRBD2 matches at 13 bases. Germline V gives CDR1 MGHRA, CDR2 YSYEKL. V trimming: 2 bases; J trimming: 0 bases; junction bases outside the gene matches: 14. The CDR3 sequence is 21 residues long. CDR3 in amino acids: CASSQYHTGTSGASSTDTQYF. DNA of the CDR3: TGCGCCAGCAGCCAATATCACACCGGGACTAGCGGGGCCTCTAGCACAGATACGCAGTATTTT.

The rearrangement links TRBV4-1 to TRBJ1-2; D unclear. The CDR3 runs 14 residues. Germline V gene data show CDR1 as MGHRA and CDR2 as YSYEKL. Trimming removed 6 bases at V and 0 bases at J, with 11 bases between. In nucleotides, the CDR3 is TGCGCCAGCAGGTCCATTACAGCTAACTATGGCTACACCTTC. Its translation is CASRSITANYGYTF.

The chain combines TRBV9 with TRBJ2-2, with D perhaps TRBD2 (6 bases). Per germline, CDR1 SGDLS and CDR2 YYNGEE. The CDR3 spans 16 residues. The ends were cut back, 2 bases at V and 7 bases at J, with 18 bases in the middle. CDR3 nucleotides: TGTGCCAGCAGCGTGGGGACTGCTAGTTGGGGCGGGGAGCTGTTTTTT. It yields the protein CASSVGTASWGGELFF. Variable domain in full (rest from reference TRBV9 and TRBJ2-2): DSGVTQTPKHLITATGQRVTLRCSPRSGDLSVYWYQQSLDQGLQFLIQYYNGEERAKGNILERFSAQQFPDLHSELNLSSLELGDSALYFCASSVGTASWGGELFFGEGSRLTVL.

The V gene is TRBV18, the J gene TRBJ1-5; D may be TRBD1 (5 bases). The germline CDR1 and CDR2 sequences are KGHSH and LQKENI. The CDR3 length is 16 residues. Trimming pared 4 bases from V and 0 bases from J, leaving 13 bases between. The CDR3 bases are TGTGCCAGCTCACTGGGGCCCCGCAATAGCAATCAGCCCCAGCATTTT. Its translation: CASSLGPRNSNQPQHF.

The genes are TRBV6-2 or TRBV6-3 and TRBJ1-1, with 11 nucleotides matching TRBD1. The CDR3 contains 18 residues. The junction had 16 bases not matched to a gene; V was cut back by 6 bases and J by 4 bases. Germline V gives CDR1 MNHEY, CDR2 SVGEGT. CDR3 amino acids: CASRPPPGQGVWATEAFF. The CDR3 DNA follows: TGTGCCAGCAGGCCTCCACCGGGACAGGGGGTCTGGGCCACTGAAGCTTTCTTT.

CDR3 in DNA: TGCGCCAGCAGCCCGATGCTGAGTAACTACGAGCAGTACTTC. Translation gives CASSPMLSNYEQYF. The chain is built from TRBV5-1 and TRBJ2-7; D remains ambiguous. The germline CDR1 and CDR2 sequences are SGHRS and YFSETQ. The CDR3 loop spans 14 amino acids. Deletions cut 4 bases from V and 3 bases from J, with 14 bases between.

This clone has just one count. J is TRBJ1-2 and V is TRBV13; possibly TRBD1 for D (5 bases). Trimming cost V 2 bases and J 8 bases, with 15 bases left between them. The germline V gene encodes CDR1 PRHDT and CDR2 FYEKMQ (reference sequence). This CDR3 contains 14 residues. This chain's CDR3 is CASSLKGPHRGYTF. CDR3 in DNA: TGTGCCAGCAGCTTAAAGGGGCCTCATCGAGGCTACACCTTC. Full variable domain (remainder filled in from reference TRBV13 and TRBJ1-2): AAGVIQSPRHLIKEKRETATLKCYPIPRHDTVYWYQQGPGQDPQFLISFYEKMQSDKGSIPDRFSAQQFSDYHSELNMSSLELGDSALYFCASSLKGPHRGYTFGSGTRLTVV.

This chain joins TRBV4-3 and TRBJ1-1; 9 positions match TRBD1. In germline, CDR1 is LGHNA, CDR2 YSLEER. CDR3 length: 20 residues. V lost 1 base to trimming and J lost 0 bases; unmatched junction nucleotides: 15. The CDR3 nucleotides are TGCGCCAGCAGCCAAGGGCCGGGACAGGGCACCTGGGGCATGAACACTGAAGCTTTCTTT. Amino acid sequence: CASSQGPGQGTWGMNTEAFF.

The J gene is TRBJ2-1, the V gene TRBV4-3; TRBD1 is a possible D gene (6 bases). The V end lost 1 base, the J end lost 7 bases, and 14 bases lay between the germline ends. The CDR3 contains 15 residues. The germline V gene has CDR1 LGHNA and CDR2 YSLEER. CDR3: CASSQGAQGWNEQFF. The CDR3 DNA is TGCGCCAGCAGCCAAGGCGCGCAGGGGTGGAATGAGCAGTTCTTC.

The genes are TRBV20-1 and TRBJ1-2; maybe TRBD1 (6 bases). V dropped 3 bases and J dropped 3 bases, with 14 bases sitting between them. The V gene's germline CDR1 is DFQATT and CDR2 SNEGSKA (reference sequence). CDR3 length: 14 residues. This chain's CDR3 is CSASQGYRYYGYTF. CDR3 bases: TGCAGTGCTAGTCAGGGGTACCGGTACTATGGCTACACCTTC.

The chain joins TRBV4-2 to TRBJ1-1; tentative D call: TRBD1 (5 bases). V lost 4 bases to trimming and J lost 10 bases, with 13 bases between them. The length of the CDR3 is 12 residues. In germline, CDR1 is LGHNA, CDR2 YNFKEQ. CDR3 sequence: CASSPGGRGAFF. The CDR3 DNA sequence: TGTGCCAGCAGCCCGGGGGGTCGGGGAGCTTTCTTT.

The chain recombines TRBV10-3 with TRBJ1-2; D is perhaps TRBD1 (6 bases). CDR3 length equals 16 residues. Germline V gene sequence: CDR1 ENHRY, CDR2 SYGVKD. Trimming removed 10 bases from V and 5 bases from J, with 26 bases in between. The CDR3 loop is CATNLQGRTFSYGYTF. In nucleotides, the CDR3 is TGTGCCACCAACTTACAGGGCAGGACCTTTTCATATGGCTACACCTTC.

V usage is TRBV5-4 and J usage is TRBJ2-1; 9 nucleotides align to TRBD1. Losses at the gene ends were 0 bases for V and 4 bases for J; bases not matched to a gene: 5. The CDR3 consists of 16 residues. Per the germline V gene, CDR1 is SGHNT and CDR2 is YYREEE (reference sequence). The CDR3 region is CASSLGGTGLYNEQFF. As DNA, the CDR3 is TGTGCCAGCAGCTTGGGAGGGACAGGGCTATACAATGAGCAGTTCTTC.

In its sample, this clone was seen a few times. The chain couples TRBV19 to TRBJ1-2, with 11 bases lining up with TRBD1. Germline V gene sequence: CDR1 LNHDA, CDR2 SQIVND (reference sequence). J lost 4 bases, V lost 6 bases, and 4 bases had no gene match. The CDR3 spans 14 residues. The CDR3 DNA reads TGTGCCAGTAGGAGGACAGGGGGCGGCTATGGCTACACCTTC. Translation gives CASRRTGGGYGYTF.

V gene TRBV5-1 combines with J gene TRBJ2-1, with TRBD1 identical over 9 bases. CDR1 and CDR2 (germline): SGHRS, YFSETQ. The CDR3 runs to 15 residues. The ends lost 3 bases at V and 6 bases at J; junction bases unmatched: 7. This chain's CDR3 is CASSSGQGGFNEQFF. The CDR3, as DNA: TGCGCCAGCAGCTCGGGACAGGGTGGGTTCAATGAGCAGTTCTTC.

The chain has TRBV7-6 and TRBJ1-5, with TRBD1 matching over 7 bases. Per the germline V gene, CDR1 is SGHVS and CDR2 is FNYEAQ. The CDR3 is 15 amino acids. Trimming at V came to 6 bases and at J to 4 bases, leaving 9 bases not matched to a gene. The CDR3 coding sequence is TGTGCCAGCAGTCCACTACAGGGGATAAATCAGCCCCAGCATTTT. Translation gives CASSPLQGINQPQHF.

The chain employs TRBV14 and TRBJ1-2, with D unresolved. CDR3 length: 14 residues. Germline V lookup: CDR1 SGHDN, CDR2 FVKESK. Trimming cost V 2 bases and J 4 bases, with 11 bases left between them. CDR3 protein: CASSQYGHGYGYTF. The CDR3 coding sequence is TGTGCCAGCAGCCAATATGGGCATGGCTATGGCTACACCTTC. Complete variable domain (other parts from reference TRBV14 and TRBJ1-2): EAGVTQFPSHSVIEKGQTVTLRCDPISGHDNLYWYRRVMGKEIKFLLHFVKESKQDESGMPNNRFLAERTGGTYSTLKVQPAELEDSGVYFCASSQYGHGYGYTFGSGTRLTVV.

As DNA, the CDR3 is TGTGCCAGCAGTTCCCGCGGGGGAATGAACACTGAAGCTTTCTTT. This encodes CASSSRGGMNTEAFF. The gene calls are TRBV28 and TRBJ1-1; perhaps TRBD1 as D (5 bases). Germline V gene sequence: CDR1 MDHEN, CDR2 SYDVKM. CDR3 size: 15 residues. Trimming removed 4 bases from V and 0 bases from J, with 12 bases in between. The full variable domain, completed using reference TRBV28 and TRBJ1-1, is DVKVTQSSRYLVKRTGEKVFLECVQDMDHENMFWYRQDPGLGLRLIYFSYDVKMKEKGDIPEGYSVSREKKERFSLILESASTNQTSMYLCASSSRGGMNTEAFFGQGTRLTVV.

The chain has TRBV6-2 or TRBV6-3 and TRBJ1-2, with D perhaps matching TRBD1 (5 bases). Germline V gives CDR1 MNHEY, CDR2 SVGEGT. The CDR3 consists of 11 residues. Trimming cost V 5 bases and J 7 bases, with 8 bases left between them. The CDR3: CASSHGGGYTF. The CDR3 DNA follows: TGTGCCAGCAGTCACGGGGGTGGCTACACCTTC.

This chain joins TRBV15 and TRBJ1-1; tentatively, D is TRBD1 (6 bases). The length of the CDR3 is 15 residues. Germline CDR1 and CDR2: LNHNV and YYDKDF (reference sequence). V was pared by 4 bases and J by 5 bases, with 17 bases between. The CDR3 coding sequence is TGTGCCACCAGCATGAACAGGGTCGTTAGGACTGAAGCTTTCTTT. Translating gives CATSMNRVVRTEAFF.

With regard to this clone: The sample contains more than one DNA sequence encoding this CDR3. The chain employs TRBV12-3 or TRBV12-4 and TRBJ1-1; D gene ambiguous. Trimming removed 3 bases at V and 1 base at J, with 6 bases between. The CDR3 loop spans 13 amino acids. The CDR3 DNA sequence: TGTGCCAGCAGTTTGGGCCCGAACACTGAAGCTTTCTTT. Its protein is CASSLGPNTEAFF.